Listed below are T cell receptor beta chains from one sample, sequenced in a study of T cells in Graves' hyperthyroidism and ophthalmopathy. TCRdb re-analysed the multiplex PCR reads in MiXCR, keeping a single row per CDR3 protein. The sample consists of about 570,000 distinct CDR3 sequences, roughly 46% of them appearing once. The sequenced sample was peripheral blood or thyroid tissue (not recorded which). The source is an adult woman with Graves' disease, either hyperthyroidism or ophthalmopathy (not recorded which). CDR3s include the opening cysteine and the closing phenylalanine or tryptophan. Fields, in order: D gene, V gene, J gene, clone size, CDR3 DNA, CDR3 protein. A D gene is named only where the DNA matches it firmly. Size is stated for part of the rows, as once, few or many counts, or as a class when the clone is expanded.

D: TRBD1
V: TRBV7-3
J: TRBJ1-2
size: few
DNA: TGTGCCAGCAGCCCGGGCGGGACAGGCGACGGCTACACCTTC
CDR3: CASSPGGTGDGYTF

D: -
V: TRBV7-3
J: TRBJ2-7
size: many
DNA: TGTGCCAGCAGCCCCGGAGGGGAGGAGCAGTACTTC
CDR3: CASSPGGEEQYF

D: TRBD1
V: TRBV29-1
J: TRBJ1-2
size: few
DNA: TGCAGCTTACGGACAGGGGCTGGCTACACCTTC
CDR3: CSLRTGAGYTF

D: TRBD1
V: TRBV6-5
J: TRBJ2-7
size: -
DNA: TGTGCCAGCAGCTCCTCCGGGACAGGGGCCTACGAGCAGTACTTC
CDR3: CASSSSGTGAYEQYF

D: -
V: TRBV13
J: TRBJ2-7
size: many
DNA: TGTGCCAGCAGCCCGACTGGGCCCTCCGGCGAGCAGTACTTC
CDR3: CASSPTGPSGEQYF

D: -
V: TRBV19
J: TRBJ1-1
size: few
DNA: TGTGCCAGTAGCCGGTCCGGGGGCACTGAAGCTTTCTTT
CDR3: CASSRSGGTEAFF

D: -
V: TRBV12-3/TRBV12-4
J: TRBJ1-1
size: many
DNA: TGTGCCAGCACCAAACGAGAAGCTGAAGCTTTCTTT
CDR3: CASTKREAEAFF

D: TRBD2
V: TRBV11-2
J: TRBJ2-5
size: -
DNA: TGTGCCAGCAACCCGGGACTAGCGGGAGCAGAGACCCAGTACTTC
CDR3: CASNPGLAGAETQYF

D: TRBD1
V: TRBV5-5
J: TRBJ2-3
size: few
DNA: TGTGCCAGCAGCTTGGTCCCGATCCGGGACAGGGAAAAGGATACGCAGTATTTT
CDR3: CASSLVPIRDREKDTQYF

D: -
V: TRBV7-9
J: TRBJ1-1
size: many
DNA: TGTGCCAGCAGCTTAGTTCGGGCCCCTGAAGCTTTCTTT
CDR3: CASSLVRAPEAFF

D: -
V: TRBV13
J: TRBJ1-1
size: -
DNA: TGTGCCAGCAGCCTTACGACACCTTCGAACACTGAAGCTTTCTTT
CDR3: CASSLTTPSNTEAFF

D: TRBD2
V: TRBV2
J: TRBJ2-2
size: -
DNA: TGTGCCAGCAGTGAAGGGGAGACTCTAGCGGGAGCCACCGGGGAGCTGTTTTTT
CDR3: CASSEGETLAGATGELFF